This T cell receptor (beta chain) was captured in a study of blood T cell repertoires in COVID-19. Study-wide context: The United States, Italy and Spain provided the acute and convalescent COVID-19 samples. From T cells, B-cell-depleted T cells, or PBMCs came the material, which was cDNA or gDNA.

Trimming removed 0 bases from V and 13 bases from J, with 10 bases in between. The CDR3 runs to 13 residues. The germline CDR1 and CDR2 sequences are SEHNR and FQNEAQ (reference sequence). In the original workflow: Reference gene primer amplification gave estimated nucleated cell counts. The protocol was immunoSEQ multiplex PCR, while the TCRdb copy is restricted to in-frame clones and leaves out a portion. V and J calls and clone size follow that table, whereas D and trimming were derived from the DNA. The repertoire holds roughly 150,000 clones, with about 82% as singletons. This clone was seen a single time.

This rearrangement joins TRBV7-9 to TRBJ1-6; D remains ambiguous. Sequences were obtained from peripheral blood. The TCR was taken from a man aged 45 to 65 with acute or convalescent COVID-19. Here the CDR3 reads CASSLARGNPLHF. As DNA, the CDR3 is TGTGCCAGCAGCTTAGCTCGAGGCAACCCCCTCCACTTT. The full variable domain, in which reference TRBV7-9 and TRBJ1-6 provide the parts outside the CDR3, is DTGVSQNPRHKITKRGQNVTFRCDPISEHNRLYWYRQTLGQGPEFLTYFQNEAQLEKSRLLSDRFSAERPKGSFSTLEIQRTEQGDSAMYLCASSLARGNPLHFGNGTRLTVT.